These 13 T cell receptor beta chains came from one sample sequenced in a study of cytomegalovirus exposure and HLA in healthy donors. In the PCR, 60 Vbeta and 13 Jbeta primers were used. Profiling relied on immunoSEQ multiplex PCR, and the TCRdb table lists in-frame clones only, not all of them. In the table there are about 180,000 clones, around 77% of which are singletons. What was sequenced was PBMCs. The source is a man aged 55 to 70 in good health and CMV-seronegative.

This clone was seen only once. This chain links TRBV5-5 with TRBJ1-1, with TRBD1 matching over 9 bases. The germline V gene encodes CDR1 SGHKS and CDR2 YYEKEE (reference sequence). V lost 3 bases, J lost 3 bases, and 6 bases stayed unmatched. The CDR3 length is 15 residues. The CDR3 reads CASSSGTGWDTEAFF. The CDR3 DNA reads TGTGCCAGCAGCTCCGGGACAGGGTGGGACACTGAAGCTTTCTTT.

This clone was counted a few times. The chain carries TRBV6-1 and TRBJ1-5; D is unresolved. The CDR3 has 13 residues. V was cut by 8 bases and J by 3 bases, with 11 bases left in between. The germline V gene has CDR1 MNHNS and CDR2 SASEGT. DNA for the CDR3: TGTGCCAGCCACCCAGGATACAATCAGCCCCAGCATTTT. Translated, it gives CASHPGYNQPQHF.

The gene calls are TRBV5-1 and TRBJ2-5, with D possibly matching TRBD1 (7 bases). Germline V gene data show CDR1 as SGHRS and CDR2 as YFSETQ. Trimming took off 0 bases at V and 4 bases at J, with 13 bases between the two ends. The CDR3 runs to 15 residues. CDR3 in amino acids: CASSLVQGGGETQYF. CDR3 nucleotide sequence: TGCGCCAGCAGCTTGGTGCAGGGGGGCGGAGAGACCCAGTACTTC.

In its sample, this clone was seen a few times. The CDR3 DNA follows: TGTGCCTGGACTCCGACTAGTCCATACAATGAGCAGTTCTTC. Its protein is CAWTPTSPYNEQFF. The chain combines TRBV30 with TRBJ2-1, with D possibly matching TRBD2 (6 bases). V lost 4 bases and J 4 bases, leaving 14 bases between the germline ends. Germline V gene sequence: CDR1 GTSNPN, CDR2 SVGIG (reference sequence). This CDR3 is built from 14 residues.

The chain joins TRBV28 to TRBJ1-5; D possibly corresponds to TRBD1 (5 bases). The length of the CDR3 is 15 residues. Per the germline V gene, CDR1 is MDHEN and CDR2 is SYDVKM. V lost 5 bases and J lost 0, with 11 bases in between. The DNA of the CDR3 is TGTGCCAGCAGTACCTCAGGGTTTAGCAATCAGCCCCAGCATTTT. It yields the protein CASSTSGFSNQPQHF. Drawing the rest from reference TRBV28 and TRBJ1-5, the complete variable domain is DVKVTQSSRYLVKRTGEKVFLECVQDMDHENMFWYRQDPGLGLRLIYFSYDVKMKEKGDIPEGYSVSREKKERFSLILESASTNQTSMYLCASSTSGFSNQPQHFGDGTRLSIL.

The DNA for the CDR3 is TGTGCCAGCAGTTTAACAGGGGCGAACTATGGCTACACCTTC. Protein sequence: CASSLTGANYGYTF. J is TRBJ1-2 and V is TRBV28; 7 nucleotides agree with TRBD1. The CDR3 sequence is 14 residues long. The germline V gene has CDR1 MDHEN and CDR2 SYDVKM. V was pared by 2 bases and J by 2 bases, with 2 bases of the junction left unmatched.

This clone was counted once. This chain joins TRBV28 and TRBJ2-1, with TRBD2 identical over 7 bases. CDR1 and CDR2 from the germline V gene are MDHEN and SYDVKM. This CDR3 is built from 16 residues. Unmatched junction bases numbered 10, after V lost 3 bases and J lost 5 bases. CDR3 region: CASSFTGRRIHNEQFF. Here the CDR3 DNA reads TGTGCCAGCAGTTTTACCGGGAGGAGAATACACAATGAGCAGTTCTTC.

About this clone: The sample contains more than one DNA sequence encoding this CDR3. The genes are TRBV2 and TRBJ1-2; D is uncertain. This CDR3 has 14 amino acids. The germline V gene has CDR1 SNHLY and CDR2 FYNNEI. With 2 bases removed from V and 0 bases from J, the gap between germline ends came to 7 bases. CDR3 protein: CASSEWRSNYGYTF. The DNA of the CDR3 is TGTGCCAGCAGTGAATGGCGGTCTAACTATGGCTACACCTTC. The whole variable domain, filled in from reference TRBV2 and TRBJ1-2, reads EPEVTQTPSHQVTQMGQEVILRCVPISNHLYFYWYRQILGQKVEFLVSFYNNEISEKSEIFDDQFSVERPDGSNFTLKIRSTKLEDSAMYFCASSEWRSNYGYTFGSGTRLTVV.

The chain has TRBV7-9 and TRBJ1-2; 9 bases are shared with TRBD1. The V gene end was trimmed by 4 bases and the J gene end by 6 bases; junction bases not matched to a gene: 18. CDR1 is SEHNR and CDR2 is FQNEAQ in the germline V gene (reference sequence). The CDR3 runs to 18 residues. CDR3 nucleotide sequence: TGTGCCAGCAGCTCCCCCGGGACAGGGTTAGTAGGGCGGAATGGCTACACCTTC. Translating it yields CASSSPGTGLVGRNGYTF.

This chain uses TRBV7-9 with TRBJ2-5, with 7 bases aligning to TRBD2. This CDR3 has 15 residues. Germline CDR1 reads SEHNR; CDR2 reads FQNEAQ (reference sequence). The V gene end was trimmed by 5 bases and the J gene end by 2 bases; junction bases not matched to a gene: 8. Here the CDR3 DNA reads TGTGCCAGCAGCCCCGGGGAGGGAAGGCAAGAGACCCAGTACTTC. Translated: CASSPGEGRQETQYF.

This chain joins TRBV5-1 and TRBJ2-2; D may be TRBD1 (6 bases). V was trimmed by 0 bases and J by 2 bases, leaving 11 bases between them. The CDR3 runs to 16 residues. Germline V gives CDR1 SGHRS, CDR2 YFSETQ. The chain's CDR3 is CASSLGGLANTGELFF. As DNA, the CDR3 is TGCGCCAGCAGCTTGGGGGGGCTAGCCAACACCGGGGAGCTGTTTTTT.

The chain couples TRBV30 to TRBJ1-1; possibly TRBD1 for D (5 bases). Trimming took 1 base from V and 1 from J, leaving 7 bases between them. The CDR3 is made up of 13 amino acids. The germline gives CDR1 GTSNPN, CDR2 SVGIG (reference sequence). The CDR3 bases are TGTGCCTGGAGTGAGACAGCGAACACTGAAGCTTTCTTT. It encodes CAWSETANTEAFF.

A note on this clone: The junction departs from germline at one end; a sequencing error may be responsible. V is TRBV7-7 and J is TRBJ2-5; TRBD2 matches 9 bases. CDR1 and CDR2 from the germline V gene are SSHAT and FNYEAQ (reference sequence). The length of the CDR3 is 15 residues. CDR3 nucleotide sequence: TGTGCTAGCAGCTTAGAGCGGGGGGCAGGGGAGACCCAGTACTTC. Amino acids: CASSLERGAGETQYF.